The entry below gives a single T cell receptor beta chain sequence along with its context. This clonotype was seen a handful of times. This receptor's antigen is unknown. The input lacks base qualities; no much larger clone sits a single base away. Looking up the germline V gene yields CDR1 KGHSH and CDR2 LQKENI. From cysteine to phenylalanine, the CDR3 is 16 amino acids long. This entry keeps only the CDR3 DNA: 48 bases, framed from base 1. The junction shows trimming of 6 bases on V and 0 bases on J, plus 12 bases between the germline ends. This sample's treatment or condition label indicates: live attenuated yellow fever vaccine strain. Two biological replicates of bulk PBMCs were collected at each blood-draw timepoint. A standard Ficoll-Paque protocol was used to isolate PBMCs from peripheral blood. RNA was extracted with TriZol from bulk PBMCs, CD4 and CD8 fractions, and dextramer-positive and dextramer-negative fractions.

This entry comes from a study of T cells after yellow fever vaccination (dated by TCRdb to between 2018 and 2020). Some background on the complete study: The SMART-Seq v4 Ultra Low Input RNA kit was used to prepare libraries from fractions with low cell numbers. To follow T-cell clones before and after primary and booster YFV17D yellow fever vaccination, bulk TCR alpha and beta repertoires were sequenced over time. Two healthy male donors, one aged 18 to 30 and one aged 30 to 40 years, were included in the cohort. Blood samples were taken at several timepoints before and after primary and secondary immunization, and bulk PBMC replicates and cell subsets were isolated. What the authors observed across the whole study: Computational filtering was needed because FACS-sorted repertoires could contain abundant contaminating clonotypes from the bulk population. The secondary T-cell response was found to be weaker but faster than the primary response, with a peak reached on day 5 rather than on day 15. After the booster, most of the clones that had expanded following primary vaccination were detected again (around 97% of CD4 and around 87% of CD8), which suggests that memory was broadly maintained. A small share of clonotypes was detected in both CD4 and CD8 compartments, with the overlap likely arising from convergent recombination. Only a couple of donors were included in the study, so the extent to which the findings can be generalized is limited.

The reads were generated on an Illumina NovaSeq 6000. TCR cDNA was synthesized by 5'RACE template switching, through which a universal primer site and unique molecular identifiers were introduced. cDNA synthesis was primed from both the TCR alpha and TCR beta constant segments. Two PCR steps were used to amplify libraries, with sample barcodes and sequencing adapters being added in the second step. Sequencing of the libraries was done on either Illumina HiSeq 2500 (2x100 bp) or NovaSeq (2x150 bp). Regarding the original processing steps: Demultiplexing of reads and collapsing into UMI consensus sequences were performed with MIGEC, and V(D)J alignment was carried out with MiXCR. Using edgeR on replicate PBMC samples, clonotypes were called vaccine-responding if FDR was below 0.01 and the log2 fold change was above 5 up to day 15. Each bulk clonotype was labeled CD4 or CD8 based on which sequenced repertoire, CD4 or CD8, contained the clonotype at higher abundance. Clones were called with MiXCR by TCRdb after fastp trimmed the public reads at Q25, and only in-frame beta chains were retained. Here each entry gathers all rows of one CDR3 protein and keeps the most common genes and DNA. The authors' filters were not applied to this entry. This sample is represented by some 400,000 distinct CDR3 sequences; roughly a sixth of them were singletons. Over 15% of the sample is in the top ten clones.

The source of this sequence is a man aged 18 to 29 who received the YFV17D yellow fever vaccine. Rearrangement joined TRBV18 to TRBJ2-6; the D gene is tentatively TRBD1 or TRBD2, each matching 5 bases. The sequencing used PBMCs, collected before the yellow fever booster vaccination. The sequence in DNA is TGTGCCAGCTCCGGGACGGTAAACTCTGGGGCCAACGTCCTGACTTTC. The translation is CASSGTVNSGANVLTF. Outside the CDR3, residues come from the reference TRBV18 and TRBJ2-6 proteins, so the full variable domain is: NAGVMQNPRHLVRRRGQEARLRCSPMKGHSHVYWYRQLPEEGLKFMVYLQKENIIDESGMPKERFSAEFPKEGPSILRIQQVVRGDSAAYFCASSGTVNSGANVLTFGAGSRLTVL.